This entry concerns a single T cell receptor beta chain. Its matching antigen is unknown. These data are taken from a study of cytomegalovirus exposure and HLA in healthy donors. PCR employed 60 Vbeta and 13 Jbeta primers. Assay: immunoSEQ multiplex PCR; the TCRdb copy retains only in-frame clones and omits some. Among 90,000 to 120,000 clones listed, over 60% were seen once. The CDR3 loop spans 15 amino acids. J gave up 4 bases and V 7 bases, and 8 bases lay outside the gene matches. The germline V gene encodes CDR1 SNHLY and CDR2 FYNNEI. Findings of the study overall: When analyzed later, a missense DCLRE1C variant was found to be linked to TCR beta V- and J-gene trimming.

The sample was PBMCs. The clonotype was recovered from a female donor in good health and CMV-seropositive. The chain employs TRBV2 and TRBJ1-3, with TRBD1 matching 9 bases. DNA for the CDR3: TGTGCCAGCACCGGGACAGGGAGCAGAGGAAACACCATATATTTT. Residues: CASTGTGSRGNTIYF.